This T cell receptor (beta chain) was sequenced in a study of blood T cell repertoires in COVID-19. About the research overall: There were acute and convalescent COVID-19 samples, and they came from the United States, Italy and Spain. PBMCs, B-cell-depleted T cells, or T cells were the source of the cDNA or gDNA that made up the material.

Some clones are missing from TCRdb's copy, which holds only in-frame ones; the method was immunoSEQ multiplex PCR. The table shows 150,000 to 200,000 clones, with roughly 83% occurring only once. Adults between about 18 and 95 years of age took part from under 30 US areas. Participant-given clinical history determined each cohort assignment. Sequences were obtained from PBMCs or T cells enriched from blood (not recorded which). The sequence derives from an older man who had been exposed to COVID-19.

CDR3 region: CASSKGERETQYF. In DNA form, the CDR3 reads TGTGCCAGCAGTAAAGGGGAGCGGGAGACCCAGTACTTC. The V gene is TRBV2, the J gene TRBJ2-5, with D perhaps TRBD1 or TRBD2 (5 bases each). There are 13 residues in the CDR3. Between the trimmed V and J ends, which lost 5 bases and 5 bases, there was a span of 12 bases. The germline V gene encodes CDR1 SNHLY and CDR2 FYNNEI.